One and the same sample provided the 18 T cell receptor beta chains below, sequenced in a study of cytomegalovirus exposure and HLA in healthy donors. Researchers ran the PCR with 60 Vbeta and 13 Jbeta primers. TCRdb keeps only in-frame clones here, not all; method: immunoSEQ multiplex PCR. The sample shows around 170,000 clones, less than 75% of them seen only once. Specimen: PBMCs. The source is a girl aged 10 to 17 in good health and CMV-seronegative.

This chain links TRBV15 with TRBJ2-1; TRBD1 agrees at 7 bases. Germline loops: CDR1 LNHNV, CDR2 YYDKDF (reference sequence). The CDR3 runs to 18 residues. V was clipped by 0 bases and J by 1 base; unmatched bases: 9. This CDR3 reads CATSRDRRTGLSYNEQFF. The CDR3 DNA follows: TGTGCCACCAGCAGAGATCGTCGGACAGGCTTATCCTACAATGAGCAGTTCTTC.

The chain couples TRBV14 to TRBJ1-4; D uncertain. Trimming took off 5 bases at V and 7 bases at J, with 17 bases between the two ends. Germline V gene data show CDR1 as SGHDN and CDR2 as FVKESK. The CDR3 spans 15 residues. The CDR3 DNA follows: TGTGCCAGCAGCTACAACCGGGGAGGAGGTGAAAAACTGTTTTTT. The encoded protein is CASSYNRGGGEKLFF.

This clone was observed a few times. J is TRBJ2-7 and V is TRBV5-1, with TRBD2 matching over 7 bases. Germline V gene lookup returns CDR1 SGHRS and CDR2 YFSETQ. Unmatched junction bases numbered 5, after V lost 0 bases and J lost 5 bases. This CDR3 is 14 amino acids long. The CDR3 loop reads CASSLGGGDHEQYF. The DNA of the CDR3 is TGCGCCAGCAGCTTGGGGGGAGGGGACCACGAGCAGTACTTC.

In this sample, this clone turned up once. An end of the junction does not agree with germline; a read error may underlie this. The CDR3 is CASSTRDRERVIF. CDR3 sequence (DNA): TGTGCCAGCAGCACCCGGGACAGGGAACGGGTGATCTTT. V usage is TRBV7-8 and J usage is TRBJ1-1; 9 bases map to TRBD1. The CDR3 consists of 13 residues. Germline V CDR1 and CDR2: SGHVS, FQNEAQ.

This chain connects TRBV7-9 to TRBJ1-2, with D uncertain. This CDR3 is built from 14 residues. Germline V CDR1 and CDR2: SEHNR, FQNEAQ (reference sequence). The germline V and J ends were trimmed by 1 base and 6 bases, with 12 bases remaining between them. CDR3 loop: CASSLDPNTDGYTF. The CDR3 DNA reads as TGTGCCAGCAGCTTAGATCCAAATACTGATGGCTACACCTTC.

The chain joins TRBV15 to TRBJ2-7, with 7 bases matching TRBD1. Germline CDR1 LNHNV, CDR2 YYDKDF (reference sequence). V dropped 0 bases and J dropped 5; count of bases not matched to a gene: 7. The CDR3 sequence is 15 residues long. The CDR3 DNA sequence: TGTGCCACCAGCAGAGATAGGGACAGTGGGAACGAGCAGTACTTC. Its translation is CATSRDRDSGNEQYF.

The gene calls are TRBV28 and TRBJ1-1; 9 nucleotides match TRBD1. V dropped 6 bases and J dropped 1; count of bases not matched to a gene: 9. The CDR3 loop spans 16 amino acids. Per germline, CDR1 MDHEN and CDR2 SYDVKM. CDR3 loop: CASSLQGAVWNTEAFF. DNA for the CDR3: TGTGCCAGCAGCTTACAGGGGGCCGTCTGGAACACTGAAGCTTTCTTT.

The chain recombines TRBV29-1 with TRBJ2-7; 7 positions agree with TRBD1. The trim removed 4 bases at V and 7 bases at J, leaving 7 bases unmatched. This CDR3 is 12 amino acids long. CDR1 and CDR2 from the germline V gene are SQVTM and ANQGSEA. The CDR3 DNA sequence: TGCAGCGTTGCTGGGACAGCCGGGGAGCAGTACTTC. Protein sequence: CSVAGTAGEQYF.

The chain employs TRBV12-5 and TRBJ1-5, with D perhaps matching TRBD1 (6 bases). The germline V gene encodes CDR1 LGHNT and CDR2 FRNRAP. The CDR3 contains 19 residues. V shed 1 base and J shed 1 base, with 20 bases lying between them. CDR3 nucleotide sequence: TGTGCTAGTGGTTTGGCTTCGATTCTCGGGACACGGAGCAATCAGCCCCAGCATTTT. This gives the protein CASGLASILGTRSNQPQHF.

The genes are TRBV7-9 and TRBJ1-4, with D possibly being TRBD1 (5 bases). Per germline, CDR1 SEHNR and CDR2 FQNEAQ (reference sequence). Trimming took 2 bases from V and 8 from J, leaving 15 bases between them. The CDR3 covers 15 residues. This CDR3 reads CASSLWGREGEKLFF. The CDR3, as DNA: TGTGCCAGCAGCTTATGGGGCAGGGAGGGAGAAAAACTGTTTTTT. The full variable domain, completed using reference TRBV7-9 and TRBJ1-4, is DTGVSQNPRHKITKRGQNVTFRCDPISEHNRLYWYRQTLGQGPEFLTYFQNEAQLEKSRLLSDRFSAERPKGSFSTLEIQRTEQGDSAMYLCASSLWGREGEKLFFGSGTQLSVL.

The chain employs TRBV6-1 and TRBJ2-7, with a weak D call TRBD1 (7 bases). The CDR3 contains 14 residues. The V end lost 0 bases, the J end lost 10 bases, and 16 bases lay between the germline ends. CDR1 and CDR2 (germline): MNHNS, SASEGT. CDR3 sequence: CASSEAEGAFEQYF. The CDR3 bases are TGTGCCAGCAGTGAAGCGGAGGGGGCGTTCGAACAGTACTTC.

The CDR3 DNA reads as TGTGCCAGCAGCTCCCCCGGGACTCCCGAAGAGACCCAGTACTTC. Amino acid sequence: CASSSPGTPEETQYF. The chain recombines TRBV5-5 with TRBJ2-5; perhaps TRBD2 as D (6 bases). V lost 3 bases, J lost 3 bases, and 15 bases lay in between. Germline CDR1 reads SGHKS; CDR2 reads YYEKEE (reference sequence). This CDR3 is 15 amino acids long.

This clone was seen a few times. This chain links TRBV5-1 with TRBJ1-5; no clear D. Trimming shortened V by 0 bases and J by 4 bases, and 5 bases separated the two germline ends. The CDR3 has 13 residues. CDR1 and CDR2 from the germline V gene are SGHRS and YFSETQ. The DNA of the CDR3 is TGCGCCAGCAGCTTGGTCCCAAATCAGCCCCAGCATTTT. It is translated as CASSLVPNQPQHF.

This sequence joins TRBV18 and TRBJ1-1, with TRBD1 matching over 8 bases. Germline lookup yields CDR1 KGHSH and CDR2 LQKENI. The length of the CDR3 is 14 residues. J gave up 7 bases and V 6 bases, and 10 bases lay outside the gene matches. DNA of the CDR3: TGTGCCAGCTCTTCACAGGGGGGAGAGGTTGAAGCTTTCTTT. Protein sequence: CASSSQGGEVEAFF.

This sequence joins TRBV2 and TRBJ1-2; perhaps TRBD1 as D (5 bases). V dropped 7 bases and J dropped 7 bases, with 22 bases sitting between them. Germline V gives CDR1 SNHLY, CDR2 FYNNEI. This CDR3 is built from 15 residues. CDR3 sequence: CASKGAGAAPPGYTF. CDR3 DNA sequence: TGTGCCAGCAAAGGGGCCGGCGCAGCTCCCCCTGGCTACACCTTC.

V is TRBV2 and J is TRBJ1-6; 11 positions agree with TRBD1. CDR1 is SNHLY, CDR2 FYNNEI, per germline. The CDR3 runs to 18 residues. V shed 7 bases and J 3 bases; nucleotides not matched to a gene: 11. The CDR3 DNA follows: TGTGCCAGCAAGGGGCGGACAGGGGGCGCTTACTATAATTCACCCCTCCACTTT. Its protein product is CASKGRTGGAYYNSPLHF.

This clone has only a few counts. CDR3 in amino acids: CASDSGRGDTQYF. DNA for the CDR3: TGTGCCAGCGACTCGGGGAGAGGGGATACGCAGTATTTT. This chain uses TRBV10-3 with TRBJ2-3; weak D call: TRBD2 (5 bases). Germline V CDR1 and CDR2: ENHRY, SYGVKD. V lost 10 bases and J 6 bases, leaving 17 bases between the germline ends. The CDR3 runs to 13 residues.

This chain connects TRBV27 to TRBJ1-5; D gene ambiguous. The CDR3 runs to 15 residues. V lost 6 bases, J lost 0 bases, and 12 bases lay in between. Germline-derived CDR1 and CDR2 are MNHEY and SMNVEV (reference sequence). CDR3 loop: CASRIGLNSNQPQHF. DNA for the CDR3: TGTGCCAGCAGGATTGGACTGAATAGCAATCAGCCCCAGCATTTT.